These T cell receptor beta chains were read from a single sample in a study of blood T cell repertoires in COVID-19. Sequenced by immunoSEQ multiplex PCR; TCRdb stores in-frame clones only, minus some. The profile shows about 180,000 clones, more than 75% of them singletons. The sample taken for sequencing was PBMCs or T cells enriched from blood (not recorded which). These receptors all come from a man aged 60-69 years who had been exposed to COVID-19. CDR3s include the opening cysteine and the closing phenylalanine or tryptophan. Fields, in order: V gene, J gene, D gene, clone size, CDR3 protein. The D gene is left open where the match is weak. Clone size appears in some rows only: once, few, many, or a class for an expanded clone.

TRBV29-1	TRBJ1-1	NA	NA	CSVDRGNTEAFF
TRBV5-1	TRBJ1-4	TRBD1	NA	CASSRSGGGDEKLFF
TRBV19	TRBJ2-7	NA	NA	CASSTAGLRDEQYF
TRBV28	TRBJ1-4	TRBD1	NA	CASSSGQGATNEKLFF
TRBV11-2	TRBJ2-3	NA	NA	CASSLWGERDTQYF
TRBV19	TRBJ2-2	TRBD2	NA	CASQTSGYGNTGELFF
TRBV7-6	TRBJ2-7	NA	NA	CASSLGYSYEQYF
TRBV7-8	TRBJ2-7	NA	NA	CASIFTSGGPSYEQYF
TRBV3-1/TRBV3-2	TRBJ2-1	TRBD1	NA	CASSRGQEIPYNEQFF
TRBV6-1	TRBJ2-2	NA	NA	CASSEAGASHRGAVF
TRBV5-4	TRBJ2-1	NA	NA	CASSFEVYGYNEQFF
TRBV6-5	TRBJ1-1	NA	NA	CASSSGGGGTEAFF
TRBV21-1	TRBJ1-2	NA	NA	CASSEKGHRGLGGYTF
TRBV28	TRBJ2-1	NA	NA	CASSLRQAHNEQFF
TRBV7-2	TRBJ2-2	TRBD2	few	CASQLPGAGATGELFF
TRBV6-5	TRBJ2-7	TRBD1	NA	CASSLDRFYEQYF
TRBV19	TRBJ2-5	NA	NA	CASSIYGQETQYF
TRBV10-3	TRBJ1-2	TRBD1	NA	CAISGTGIDYGYTF
TRBV3-1/TRBV3-2	TRBJ2-7	NA	NA	CASSDRLLTPYEQYF
TRBV6-4	TRBJ2-3	TRBD2	NA	CASSDSLAGHTDTQYF
TRBV10-3	TRBJ2-1	TRBD2	NA	CASRLAEGEQFF
TRBV7-9	TRBJ1-1	NA	once	CASRIGGASNTEAFF
TRBV11-2	TRBJ1-5	NA	NA	CASSHTGSNQPQHF
TRBV11-3	TRBJ1-1	NA	NA	CASSLAAGAFF
TRBV6-5	TRBJ2-2	NA	NA	CASSLASGELFF
TRBV7-6	TRBJ2-3	TRBD2	NA	CASSYPLAGGRDTQYF
TRBV9	TRBJ1-5	NA	NA	CASSKGTGTVQPQHF